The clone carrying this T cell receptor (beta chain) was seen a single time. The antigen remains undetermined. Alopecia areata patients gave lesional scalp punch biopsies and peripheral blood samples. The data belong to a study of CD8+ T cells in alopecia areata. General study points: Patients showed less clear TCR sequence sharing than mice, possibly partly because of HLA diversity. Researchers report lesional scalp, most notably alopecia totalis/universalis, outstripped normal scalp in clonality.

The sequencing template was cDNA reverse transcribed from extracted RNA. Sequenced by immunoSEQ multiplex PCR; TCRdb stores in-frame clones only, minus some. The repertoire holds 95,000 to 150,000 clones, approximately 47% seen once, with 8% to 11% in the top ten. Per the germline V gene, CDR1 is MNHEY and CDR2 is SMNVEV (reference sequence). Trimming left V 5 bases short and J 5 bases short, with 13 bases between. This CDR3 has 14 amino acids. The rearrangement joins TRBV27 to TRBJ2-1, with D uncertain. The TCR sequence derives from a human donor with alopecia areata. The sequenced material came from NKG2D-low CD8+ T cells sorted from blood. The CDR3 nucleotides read TGTGCCAGCAGTCCCTATCCGGCAGACAATGAGCAGTTCTTC. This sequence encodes CASSPYPADNEQFF.